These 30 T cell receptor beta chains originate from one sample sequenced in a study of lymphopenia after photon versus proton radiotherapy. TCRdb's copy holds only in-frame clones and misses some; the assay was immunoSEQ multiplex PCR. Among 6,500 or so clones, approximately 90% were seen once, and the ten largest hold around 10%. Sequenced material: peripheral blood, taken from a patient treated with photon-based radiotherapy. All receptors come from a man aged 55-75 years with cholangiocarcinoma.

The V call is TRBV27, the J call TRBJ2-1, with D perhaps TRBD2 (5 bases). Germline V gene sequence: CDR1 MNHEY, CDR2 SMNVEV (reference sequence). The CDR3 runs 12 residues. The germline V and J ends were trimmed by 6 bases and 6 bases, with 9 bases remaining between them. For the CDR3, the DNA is TGTGCCAGCAGCAAAGGGAGCAATGAGCAGTTCTTC. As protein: CASSKGSNEQFF.

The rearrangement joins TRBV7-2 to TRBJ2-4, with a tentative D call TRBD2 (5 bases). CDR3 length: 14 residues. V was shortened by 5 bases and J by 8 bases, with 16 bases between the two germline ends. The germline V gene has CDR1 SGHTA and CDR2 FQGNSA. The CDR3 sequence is CASSQAASGHIQYF. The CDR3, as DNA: TGTGCCAGCAGCCAAGCGGCTAGTGGGCACATTCAGTACTTC.

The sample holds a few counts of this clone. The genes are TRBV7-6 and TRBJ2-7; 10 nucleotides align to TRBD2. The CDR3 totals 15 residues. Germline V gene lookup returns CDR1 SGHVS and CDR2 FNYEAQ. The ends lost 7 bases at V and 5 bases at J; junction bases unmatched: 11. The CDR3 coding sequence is TGTGCCAGCAAACTGACTAGCGGGTCTCTAAACGAGCAGTACTTC. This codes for CASKLTSGSLNEQYF. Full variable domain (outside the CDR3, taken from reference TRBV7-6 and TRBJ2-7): GAGVSQSPRYKVTKRGQDVALRCDPISGHVSLYWYRQALGQGPEFLTYFNYEAQQDKSGLPNDRFSAERPEGSISTLTIQRTEQRDSAMYRCASKLTSGSLNEQYFGPGTRLTVT.

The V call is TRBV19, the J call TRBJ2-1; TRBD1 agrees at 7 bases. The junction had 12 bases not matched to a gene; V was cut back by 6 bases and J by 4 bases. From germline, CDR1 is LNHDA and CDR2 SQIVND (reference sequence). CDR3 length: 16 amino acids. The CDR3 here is CASSIIRAGGYNEQFF. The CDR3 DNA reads TGTGCCAGTAGCATAATAAGGGCAGGGGGATACAATGAGCAGTTCTTC.

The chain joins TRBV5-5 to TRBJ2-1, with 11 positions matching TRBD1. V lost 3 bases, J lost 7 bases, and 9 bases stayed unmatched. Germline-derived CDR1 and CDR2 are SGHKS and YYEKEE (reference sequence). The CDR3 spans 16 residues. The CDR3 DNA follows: TGTGCCAGCAGCTCGACCGGACAGGGGGCGAGAAATGAGCAGTTCTTC. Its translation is CASSSTGQGARNEQFF.

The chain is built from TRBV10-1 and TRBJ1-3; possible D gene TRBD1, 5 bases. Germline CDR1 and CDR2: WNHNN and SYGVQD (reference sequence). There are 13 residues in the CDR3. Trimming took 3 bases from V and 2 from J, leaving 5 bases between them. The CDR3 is CASSEQAGNTIYF. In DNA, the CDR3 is TGCGCCAGCAGTGAACAGGCTGGAAACACCATATATTTT.

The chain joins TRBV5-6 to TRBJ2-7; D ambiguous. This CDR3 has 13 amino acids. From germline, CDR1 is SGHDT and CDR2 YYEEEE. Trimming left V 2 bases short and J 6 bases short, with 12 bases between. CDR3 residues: CASSLAGPPEQYF. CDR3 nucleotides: TGTGCCAGCAGCTTAGCCGGTCCGCCCGAGCAGTACTTC.

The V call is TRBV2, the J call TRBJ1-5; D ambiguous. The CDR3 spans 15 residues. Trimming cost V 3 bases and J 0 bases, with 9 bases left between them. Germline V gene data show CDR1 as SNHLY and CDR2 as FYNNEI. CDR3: CASSDQAVSNQPQHF. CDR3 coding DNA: TGTGCCAGCAGTGACCAGGCGGTTAGCAATCAGCCCCAGCATTTT.

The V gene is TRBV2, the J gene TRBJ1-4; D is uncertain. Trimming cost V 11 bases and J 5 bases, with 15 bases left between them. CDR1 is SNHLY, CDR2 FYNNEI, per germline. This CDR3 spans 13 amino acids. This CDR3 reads CAQTRDTNEKLFF. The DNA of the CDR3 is TGTGCCCAAACCCGGGATACAAATGAAAAACTGTTTTTT.

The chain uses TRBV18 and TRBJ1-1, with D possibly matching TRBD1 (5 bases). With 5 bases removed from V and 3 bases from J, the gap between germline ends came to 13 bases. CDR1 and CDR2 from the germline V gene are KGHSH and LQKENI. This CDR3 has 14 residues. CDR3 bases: TGTGCCAGCTCAACGACCGGGGCCCACACTGAAGCTTTCTTT. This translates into CASSTTGAHTEAFF.

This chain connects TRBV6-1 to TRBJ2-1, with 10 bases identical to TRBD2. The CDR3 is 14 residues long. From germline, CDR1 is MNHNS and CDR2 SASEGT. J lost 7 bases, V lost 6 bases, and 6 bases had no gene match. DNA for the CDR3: TGTGCCAGCAGCGAGAGCGGGAGGGCTAATGAGCAGTTCTTC. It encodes CASSESGRANEQFF.

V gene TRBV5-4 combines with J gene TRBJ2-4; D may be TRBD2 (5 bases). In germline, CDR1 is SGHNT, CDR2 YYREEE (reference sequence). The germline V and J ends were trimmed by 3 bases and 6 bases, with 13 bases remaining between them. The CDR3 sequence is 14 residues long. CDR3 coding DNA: TGTGCCAGCAGCTACCGGACTGGTTCAAACATTCAGTACTTC. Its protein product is CASSYRTGSNIQYF.

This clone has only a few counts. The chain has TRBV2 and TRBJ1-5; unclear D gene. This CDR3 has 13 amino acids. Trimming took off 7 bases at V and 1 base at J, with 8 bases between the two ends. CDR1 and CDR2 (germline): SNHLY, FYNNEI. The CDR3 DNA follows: TGTGCCAGCAATATTGTGAGCAATCAGCCCCAGCATTTT. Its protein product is CASNIVSNQPQHF.

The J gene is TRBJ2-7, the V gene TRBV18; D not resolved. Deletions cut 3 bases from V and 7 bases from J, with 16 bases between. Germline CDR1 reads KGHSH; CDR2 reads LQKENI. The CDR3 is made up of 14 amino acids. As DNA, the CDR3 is TGTGCCAGCTCACCCAACGAGTTACTTGGGGAGCAGTACTTC. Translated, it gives CASSPNELLGEQYF.

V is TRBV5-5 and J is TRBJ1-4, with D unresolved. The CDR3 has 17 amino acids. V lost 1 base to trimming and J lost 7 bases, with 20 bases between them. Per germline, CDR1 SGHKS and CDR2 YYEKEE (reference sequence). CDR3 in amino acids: CASSLWEVGDLSEKLFF. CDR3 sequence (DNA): TGTGCCAGCAGCTTGTGGGAGGTTGGGGATTTAAGTGAAAAACTGTTTTTT.

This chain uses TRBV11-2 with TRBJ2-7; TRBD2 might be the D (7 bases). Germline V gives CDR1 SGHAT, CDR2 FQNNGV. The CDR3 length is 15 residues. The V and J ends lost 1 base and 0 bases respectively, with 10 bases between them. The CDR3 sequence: CASSLGGGGSYEQYF. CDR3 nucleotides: TGTGCCAGCAGCTTAGGCGGGGGCGGCTCCTACGAGCAGTACTTC.

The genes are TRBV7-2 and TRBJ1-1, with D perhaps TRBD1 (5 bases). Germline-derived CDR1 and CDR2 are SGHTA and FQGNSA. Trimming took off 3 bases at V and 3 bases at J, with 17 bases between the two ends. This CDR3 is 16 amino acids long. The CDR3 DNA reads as TGTGCCAGCAGCTTCTCGAGCGGGGCGCTGGACACTGAAGCTTTCTTT. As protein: CASSFSSGALDTEAFF.

This CDR3 is CASSLGSGGGYEQYF. Written as DNA, the CDR3 is TGTGCCAGCAGCTTAGGGTCAGGTGGGGGTTACGAGCAGTACTTC. The chain employs TRBV7-6 and TRBJ2-7; tentatively, D is TRBD1 or TRBD2 (5 bases each). The CDR3 is made up of 15 amino acids. Trimming took 1 base from V and 4 from J, leaving 14 bases between them. CDR1 is SGHVS, CDR2 FNYEAQ, per germline.

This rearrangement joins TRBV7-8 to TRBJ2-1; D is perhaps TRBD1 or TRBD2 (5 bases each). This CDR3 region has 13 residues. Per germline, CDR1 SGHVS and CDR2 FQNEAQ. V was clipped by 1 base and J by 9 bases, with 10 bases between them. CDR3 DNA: TGTGCCAGCAGCTTAGTGGGGGAGCGTGAGCAGTTCTTC. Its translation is CASSLVGEREQFF.

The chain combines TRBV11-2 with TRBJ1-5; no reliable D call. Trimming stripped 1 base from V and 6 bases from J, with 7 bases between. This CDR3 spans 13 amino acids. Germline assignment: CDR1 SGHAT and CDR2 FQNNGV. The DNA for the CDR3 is TGTGCCAGCAGCTTAGGCAGTTTTCAGCCCCAGCATTTT. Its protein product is CASSLGSFQPQHF. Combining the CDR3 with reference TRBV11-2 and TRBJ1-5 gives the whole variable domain EAGVAQSPRYKIIEKRQSVAFWCNPISGHATLYWYQQILGQGPKLLIQFQNNGVVDDSQLPKDRFSAERLKGVDSTLKIQPAKLEDSAVYLCASSLGSFQPQHFGDGTRLSIL.

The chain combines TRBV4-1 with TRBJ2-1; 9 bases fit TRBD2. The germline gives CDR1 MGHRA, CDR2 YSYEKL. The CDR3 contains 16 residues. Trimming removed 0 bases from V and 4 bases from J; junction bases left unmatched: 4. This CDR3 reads CASSQESLAGYNEQFF. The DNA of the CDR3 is TGCGCCAGCAGCCAAGAGTCCCTAGCGGGATACAATGAGCAGTTCTTC.

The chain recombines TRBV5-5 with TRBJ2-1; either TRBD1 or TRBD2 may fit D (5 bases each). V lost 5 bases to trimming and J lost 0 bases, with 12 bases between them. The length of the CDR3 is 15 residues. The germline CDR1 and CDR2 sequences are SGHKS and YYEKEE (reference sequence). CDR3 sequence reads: CASSPGRSSYNEQFF. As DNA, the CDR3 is TGTGCCAGCAGTCCAGGGAGATCCTCCTACAATGAGCAGTTCTTC. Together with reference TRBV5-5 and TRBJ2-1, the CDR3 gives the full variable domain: DAGVTQSPTHLIKTRGQQVTLRCSPISGHKSVSWYQQVLGQGPQFIFQYYEKEERGRGNFPDRFSARQFPNYSSELNVNALLLGDSALYLCASSPGRSSYNEQFFGPGTRLTVL.

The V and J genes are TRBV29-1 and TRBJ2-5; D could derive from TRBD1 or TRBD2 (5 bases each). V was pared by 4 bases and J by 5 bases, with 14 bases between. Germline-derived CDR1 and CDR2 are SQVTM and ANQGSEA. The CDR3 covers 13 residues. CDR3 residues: CSVGGAREETQYF. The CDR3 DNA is TGCAGCGTTGGAGGGGCGAGGGAGGAGACCCAGTACTTC.

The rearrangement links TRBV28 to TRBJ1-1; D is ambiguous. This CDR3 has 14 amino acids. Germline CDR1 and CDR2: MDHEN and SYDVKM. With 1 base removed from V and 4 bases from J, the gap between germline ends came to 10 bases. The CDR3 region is CASSLLSVATEAFF. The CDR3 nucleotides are TGTGCCAGCAGTTTATTATCCGTGGCCACTGAAGCTTTCTTT. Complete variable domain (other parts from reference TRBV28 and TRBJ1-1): DVKVTQSSRYLVKRTGEKVFLECVQDMDHENMFWYRQDPGLGLRLIYFSYDVKMKEKGDIPEGYSVSREKKERFSLILESASTNQTSMYLCASSLLSVATEAFFGQGTRLTVV.

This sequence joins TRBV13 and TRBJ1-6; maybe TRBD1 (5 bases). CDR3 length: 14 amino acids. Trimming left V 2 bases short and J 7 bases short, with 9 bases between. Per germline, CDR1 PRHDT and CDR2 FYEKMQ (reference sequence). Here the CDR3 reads CASSLRDLNSPLHF. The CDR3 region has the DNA TGTGCCAGCAGCTTACGGGACCTCAATTCACCCCTCCACTTT.

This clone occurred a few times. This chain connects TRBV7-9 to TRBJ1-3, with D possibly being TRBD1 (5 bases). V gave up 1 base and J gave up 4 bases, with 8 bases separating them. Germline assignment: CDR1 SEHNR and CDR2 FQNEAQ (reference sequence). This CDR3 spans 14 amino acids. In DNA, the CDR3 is TGTGCCAGCAGCTTAGTGTCAGGGGGAAACACCATATATTTT. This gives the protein CASSLVSGGNTIYF.

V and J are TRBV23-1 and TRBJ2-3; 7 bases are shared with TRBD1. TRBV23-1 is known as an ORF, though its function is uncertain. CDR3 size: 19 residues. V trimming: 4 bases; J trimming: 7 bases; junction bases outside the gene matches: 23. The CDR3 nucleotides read TGCGCCAGCAGTCGGGACAGCCCCGATAGGTGTTGTCGACCCTATACGCAGTATTTT. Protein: CASSRDSPDRCCRPYTQYF.

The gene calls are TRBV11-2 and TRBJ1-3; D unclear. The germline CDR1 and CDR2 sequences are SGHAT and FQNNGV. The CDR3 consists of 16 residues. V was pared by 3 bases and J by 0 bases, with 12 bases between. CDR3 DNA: TGTGCCAGCAGCTTTTCTCAAACGAGCTCTGGAAACACCATATATTTT. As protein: CASSFSQTSSGNTIYF.

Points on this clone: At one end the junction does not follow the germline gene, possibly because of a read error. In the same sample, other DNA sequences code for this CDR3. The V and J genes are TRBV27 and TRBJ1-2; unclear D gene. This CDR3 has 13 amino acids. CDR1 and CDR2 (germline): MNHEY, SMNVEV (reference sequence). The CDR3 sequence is CASSLTQDYGYTF. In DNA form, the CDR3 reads TGTGCTAGCAGTTTAACTCAGGACTATGGCTACACCTTC.

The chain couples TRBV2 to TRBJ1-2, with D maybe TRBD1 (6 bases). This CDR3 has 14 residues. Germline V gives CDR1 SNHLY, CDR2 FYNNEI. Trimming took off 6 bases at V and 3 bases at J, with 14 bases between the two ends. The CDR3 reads CASSTGYTDYGYTF. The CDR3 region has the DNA TGTGCCAGCAGCACAGGGTATACGGACTATGGCTACACCTTC.